A selection of T cell receptor beta chains follows, all from one sample in a study of T cell repertoires in cytomegalovirus infection. TCRdb re-called the reads with MiXCR, one entry per CDR3 protein. The repertoire includes approximately 500,000 distinct CDR3 sequences, approximately 10% of them detected once, and roughly a tenth sits in the top ten. The sequencing sample was made of PBMCs. These receptors were collected from a human donor in good health (CMV status not recorded). Some clones in this sample may be carry-over from other donors' samples. CDR3s include the opening cysteine and the closing phenylalanine or tryptophan. The order of the fields is J gene, D gene, V gene, clone size, CDR3 protein, CDR3 DNA. D genes are given only for firm matches. Size is stated for part of the rows, as once, few or many counts, or as a class when the clone is expanded.

>TRBJ1-3|TRBD1|TRBV5-1|many
CASSLDRGRNTIYF
TGCGCCAGCAGCTTGGACAGGGGTCGGAACACCATATATTTT
>TRBJ2-2|TRBD1|TRBV6-2/TRBV6-3|.
CASRQAGTGASNTGELFF
TGTGCCAGCAGACAAGCCGGGACAGGGGCGTCAAACACCGGGGAGCTGTTTTTT
>TRBJ2-7|.|TRBV5-1|many
CASSLGGVAYEQYF
TGTGCCAGCAGTTTAGGCGGGGTAGCCTACGAGCAGTACTTC
>TRBJ2-1|TRBD2|TRBV24-1|many
CATGDGTNNEQFF
TGTGCCACCGGTGACGGGACTAACAATGAGCAGTTCTTC
>TRBJ2-7|TRBD2|TRBV7-8|many
CASSLRLAGAGEQYF
TGTGCCAGCAGCTTGCGACTAGCGGGAGCAGGCGAGCAGTACTTC
>TRBJ2-6|.|TRBV6-4|.
CTSSDWASGANVLTF
TGTACCAGCAGTGACTGGGCATCTGGGGCCAACGTCCTGACTTTC
>TRBJ2-3|.|TRBV29-1|few
CSVGTPEWDTQYF
TGCAGCGTTGGGACACCTGAGTGGGATACGCAGTATTTT
>TRBJ2-5|TRBD1|TRBV29-1|.
CSALGQLGQETQYF
TGCAGCGCCTTGGGACAGCTGGGACAAGAGACCCAGTACTTC
>TRBJ2-2|TRBD2|TRBV28|.
CASSWTSGVNTGELFF
TGTGCCAGCAGTTGGACTAGCGGAGTGAACACCGGGGAGCTGTTTTTT
>TRBJ2-7|.|TRBV27|many
CASRGDGYYEQYF
TGTGCCAGCAGAGGGGACGGGTATTACGAGCAGTACTTC
>TRBJ2-7|.|TRBV2|many
CASRPGSIPYEQYF
TGTGCCAGCAGACCCGGTTCCATCCCCTACGAGCAGTACTTC
>TRBJ2-3|TRBD1|TRBV28|few
CASSFRGRPTDTQYF
TGTGCCAGCAGTTTTAGGGGGCGGCCCACAGATACGCAGTATTTT
>TRBJ1-3|.|TRBV12-3/TRBV12-4|.
CASSLSAGGNTIYF
TGTGCCAGCAGTTTGTCGGCAGGGGGAAACACCATATATTTT
>TRBJ2-2|.|TRBV19|.
CASSIGAANTGELFF
TGTGCCAGTAGTATAGGGGCGGCGAACACCGGGGAGCTGTTTTTT
>TRBJ1-3|.|TRBV19|few
CASSIGRFGNTIYF
TGTGCCAGTAGTATAGGCCGTTTCGGAAACACCATATATTTT
>TRBJ2-3|.|TRBV4-2|many
CASSLQESADTQYF
TGTGCCAGCAGCCTCCAGGAGAGTGCAGATACGCAGTATTTT
>TRBJ2-3|TRBD2|TRBV3-1|few
CASSQDSPSGTDTQYF
TGTGCCAGCAGCCAAGATAGTCCTAGCGGGACAGATACGCAGTATTTT
>TRBJ2-7|.|TRBV28|many
CASTGRPSFSYEQYF
TGTGCCAGCACCGGGAGACCATCATTCTCCTACGAGCAGTACTTC
>TRBJ2-5|TRBD2|TRBV12-3/TRBV12-4|many
CASKERGEETQYF
TGTGCCAGCAAGGAGCGGGGGGAAGAGACCCAGTACTTC
>TRBJ2-3|TRBD2|TRBV20-1|.
CSATPSGIGVTDTQYF
TGCAGTGCTACCCCTAGCGGAATAGGGGTCACAGATACGCAGTATTTT
>TRBJ1-5|TRBD1|TRBV12-3/TRBV12-4|many
CASRGGQALGWPQHF
TGTGCCAGCAGGGGGGGACAGGCACTAGGTTGGCCCCAGCATTTT
>TRBJ1-2|.|TRBV28|few
CASSPENAWGYTF
TGTGCCAGCAGCCCCGAGAACGCTTGGGGCTACACCTTC
>TRBJ2-7|TRBD2|TRBV28|.
CASSFGRGTYEQYF
TGTGCCAGCAGTTTTGGGCGGGGGACCTACGAGCAGTACTTC
>TRBJ2-7|.|TRBV28|few
CASSTSGTPREQYF
TGTGCCAGCAGTACCTCCGGGACTCCCAGGGAGCAGTACTTC
>TRBJ2-1|TRBD1|TRBV18|few
CASSPVRDSSNEQFF
TGTGCCAGCTCCCCAGTACGGGACAGCAGCAATGAGCAGTTCTTC
>TRBJ2-1|.|TRBV19|.
CASVGQGGYEQFF
TGTGCCAGTGTGGGGCAGGGAGGCTATGAGCAGTTCTTC
>TRBJ2-2|.|TRBV20-1|.
CSAKGGANTGELFF
TGCAGTGCTAAAGGTGGGGCGAACACCGGGGAGCTGTTTTTT
>TRBJ2-1|TRBD2|TRBV7-3|.
CASSLGLAENEQFF
TGTGCCAGCAGCCTGGGACTAGCGGAGAATGAGCAGTTCTTC
>TRBJ1-1|TRBD1|TRBV12-3/TRBV12-4|many
CASSLGQMSTEAFF
TGTGCCAGCAGCCTGGGACAGATGTCCACTGAAGCTTTCTTT
>TRBJ2-2|.|TRBV4-2|many
CASSYKTGELFF
TGTGCCAGCTCATACAAAACCGGGGAGCTGTTTTTT
>TRBJ2-3|.|TRBV7-8|many
CASSPGDWGLDTQYF
TGTGCCAGCAGCCCTGGGGACTGGGGTCTAGATACGCAGTATTTT
>TRBJ1-2|TRBD1|TRBV5-1|few
CASSTDRPTYGYTF
TGCGCCAGCAGCACGGACAGGCCCACCTATGGCTACACCTTC
>TRBJ2-3|.|TRBV7-8|many
CASSPRPGAGQHTQYF
TGTGCCAGCAGCCCCCGGCCGGGGGCAGGACAACATACGCAGTATTTT